Listed below are T cell receptor beta chains from one sample, sequenced in a study of blood T cell repertoires in COVID-19. Libraries were prepared by immunoSEQ multiplex PCR; TCRdb keeps only in-frame clonotypes and omits some of them. The sample contains some 150,000 clones, 70% to 90% of which appear only once. The sequenced sample consisted of peripheral blood. The receptor source for this set is a middle-aged woman with active or convalescent COVID-19. The CDR3 runs from the conserved cysteine through the conserved F or W. A D gene is named only where the DNA matches it firmly. A clone size is listed for some rows: how often the clone was seen (once, few, many), or a class if it is expanded.

len: 14
v_gene: TRBV7-2
abundance: NA
d_gene: TRBD1
j_gene: TRBJ1-5
CDR3aa: CASSSTGGWQPQHF
CDR3nt: TGTGCCAGCAGCTCTACAGGGGGTTGGCAGCCCCAGCATTTT

len: 17
v_gene: TRBV6-2/TRBV6-3
abundance: once
d_gene: TRBD1
j_gene: TRBJ1-2
CDR3aa: CASSYSRRGQGDYGYTF
CDR3nt: TGTGCCAGCAGTTACTCGAGAAGAGGACAGGGGGACTATGGCTACACCTTC

len: 14
v_gene: TRBV18
abundance: NA
d_gene: NA
j_gene: TRBJ2-2
CDR3aa: CASVREGYTGELFF
CDR3nt: TGTGCCAGCGTCAGGGAAGGCTACACCGGGGAGCTGTTTTTT

len: 12
v_gene: TRBV6-4
abundance: NA
d_gene: NA
j_gene: TRBJ1-6
CDR3aa: CASSDIVSPLHF
CDR3nt: TGTGCCAGCAGTGACATAGTCTCACCCCTCCACTTT

len: 12
v_gene: TRBV30
abundance: NA
d_gene: TRBD1
j_gene: TRBJ1-1
CDR3aa: CAWTRQGAKAFF
CDR3nt: TGTGCCTGGACCCGACAGGGGGCGAAAGCTTTCTTT

len: 13
v_gene: TRBV7-2
abundance: NA
d_gene: NA
j_gene: TRBJ1-1
CDR3aa: CASSLGGPLEAFF
CDR3nt: TGTGCCAGCAGCTTAGGAGGCCCCCTTGAAGCTTTCTTT

len: 15
v_gene: TRBV7-2
abundance: NA
d_gene: NA
j_gene: TRBJ1-1
CDR3aa: CASSPQTVLNTEAFF
CDR3nt: TGTGCCAGCAGCCCTCAGACAGTACTGAACACTGAAGCTTTCTTT

len: 15
v_gene: TRBV2
abundance: NA
d_gene: NA
j_gene: TRBJ1-4
CDR3aa: CASSGVSGANEKLFF
CDR3nt: TGTGCCAGCAGTGGTGTATCAGGGGCTAATGAAAAACTGTTTTTT

len: 18
v_gene: TRBV3-1/TRBV3-2
abundance: NA
d_gene: TRBD2
j_gene: TRBJ2-1
CDR3aa: CASSQMTSGWEKFNEQFF
CDR3nt: TGTGCCAGCAGCCAGATGACTAGCGGGTGGGAGAAGTTCAATGAGCAGTTCTTC

len: 16
v_gene: TRBV11-2
abundance: NA
d_gene: NA
j_gene: TRBJ2-7
CDR3aa: CASSSPGWRGQGEQYF
CDR3nt: TGTGCCAGCAGCTCACCCGGGTGGAGGGGGCAGGGCGAGCAGTACTTC

len: 15
v_gene: TRBV6-2/TRBV6-3
abundance: NA
d_gene: TRBD2
j_gene: TRBJ2-7
CDR3aa: CASSYRASGFYEQYF
CDR3nt: TGTGCCAGCAGTTACAGGGCTAGCGGATTCTACGAGCAGTACTTC

len: 14
v_gene: TRBV5-1
abundance: NA
d_gene: TRBD1
j_gene: TRBJ2-7
CDR3aa: CASRPGQEAYEQYF
CDR3nt: TGCGCCAGCAGGCCGGGACAGGAAGCCTACGAGCAGTACTTC

len: 18
v_gene: TRBV24-1
abundance: NA
d_gene: TRBD1
j_gene: TRBJ1-2
CDR3aa: CATSDRPEPGQGPRGYTF
CDR3nt: TGTGCCACCAGTGATCGCCCCGAACCGGGACAGGGGCCCCGTGGCTACACCTTC

len: 13
v_gene: TRBV10-1
abundance: NA
d_gene: NA
j_gene: TRBJ1-2
CDR3aa: CASSRDTTYGYTF
CDR3nt: TGCGCCAGCAGCCGGGACACGACCTATGGCTACACCTTC

len: 15
v_gene: TRBV18
abundance: NA
d_gene: TRBD1
j_gene: TRBJ1-5
CDR3aa: CASDSGGINNQPQHF
CDR3nt: TGTGCCAGCGACTCAGGGGGGATCAACAATCAGCCCCAGCATTTT